This entry lists 18 T cell receptor beta chains sequenced from one sample in a study of beta chain features in type 1 diabetes. The study reverse transcribed the entire isolated RNA, so it sequenced expressed TCRB transcripts. Only in-frame clones appear in the TCRdb table, and some are missing; sequencing was by immunoSEQ multiplex PCR. The sample lists more than 150,000 clones; about 12% were seen once. Sequences were obtained from central memory CD4+ T cells from blood. The receptor source for this set is a woman aged 18-35 years in good health.

The chain employs TRBV28 and TRBJ2-6; possibly TRBD1 for D (6 bases). The CDR3 extends over 15 amino acids. V was pared by 3 bases and J by 4 bases, with 10 bases between. Per germline, CDR1 MDHEN and CDR2 SYDVKM. The CDR3 bases are TGTGCCAGCAGTTTCCAGGGGATCGGGGCCAACGTCCTGACTTTC. This sequence encodes CASSFQGIGANVLTF.

The V gene is TRBV27, the J gene TRBJ2-2; maybe TRBD1 (6 bases). The V end was cut by 3 bases, the J end by 1 base, with 6 bases between. The CDR3 has 14 residues. Germline assignment: CDR1 MNHEY and CDR2 SMNVEV (reference sequence). The CDR3: CASSLGQNTGELFF. The CDR3, as DNA: TGTGCCAGCAGTTTGGGACAGAACACCGGGGAGCTGTTTTTT.

This chain links TRBV7-8 with TRBJ2-1; perhaps TRBD2 as D (5 bases). Deletions cut 2 bases from V and 2 bases from J, with 13 bases between. The CDR3 runs to 16 residues. Germline assignment: CDR1 SGHVS and CDR2 FQNEAQ. CDR3 protein: CASSLTTTGAYNEQFF. CDR3 DNA sequence: TGTGCCAGCAGCTTAACGACTACTGGGGCCTACAATGAGCAGTTCTTC.

The gene calls are TRBV6-6 and TRBJ2-4; 8 bases are a match to TRBD1. CDR1 is MNHNY and CDR2 is SVGAGI in the germline V gene (reference sequence). V dropped 6 bases and J dropped 7; count of bases not matched to a gene: 8. This CDR3 region has 14 residues. Here the CDR3 reads CASRSPGQVNIQYF. The CDR3 DNA is TGTGCCAGCAGATCCCCGGGACAGGTTAACATTCAGTACTTC.

V gene TRBV5-1 combines with J gene TRBJ2-3, with 8 bases aligning to TRBD1. Germline lookup yields CDR1 SGHRS and CDR2 YFSETQ. Trimming cost V 4 bases and J 5 bases; bases outside gene matches: 12. This CDR3 comprises 16 residues. CDR3 sequence reads: CASSAQGAEMGDTQYF. The CDR3 DNA follows: TGCGCCAGCAGCGCTCAGGGGGCCGAAATGGGAGATACGCAGTATTTT.

This clone was detected a few times. The CDR3 region has the DNA TGTGCCAGCAGCCAAGATGAGCGGGAAAATGAGCAGTTCTTC. Residues: CASSQDERENEQFF. V gene TRBV4-2 combines with J gene TRBJ2-1; TRBD2 agrees at 7 bases. Germline trimming cut 0 bases from V and 7 bases from J; bases unmatched to any gene: 3. The CDR3 has 14 amino acids. Germline V gene lookup returns CDR1 LGHNA and CDR2 YNFKEQ.

For the CDR3, the DNA is TGTGCCAGTAGTATAGCCAGAGGGAGCGGGGGCACAGATACGCAGTATTTT. It encodes CASSIARGSGGTDTQYF. The genes are TRBV19 and TRBJ2-3, with TRBD2 matching 7 bases. Looked up from germline, CDR1 is LNHDA and CDR2 is SQIVND (reference sequence). V was pared by 1 base and J by 1 base, with 8 bases of the junction left unmatched. The CDR3 covers 17 residues.

This clone showed up many times. The chain combines TRBV15 with TRBJ2-1, with D perhaps matching TRBD1 (6 bases). The CDR3 runs to 13 residues. V lost 0 bases and J 8 bases, leaving 8 bases between the germline ends. In germline, CDR1 is LNHNV, CDR2 YYDKDF (reference sequence). CDR3 nucleotide sequence: TGTGCCACCAGCAGAGAACAGGGTTATGAGCAGTTCTTC. Translating gives CATSREQGYEQFF.

This clone was recorded a few times. The rearrangement uses TRBV7-6 and TRBJ2-7; D gene unclear. Trimming pared 0 bases from V and 1 base from J, leaving 7 bases between. Germline V lookup: CDR1 SGHVS, CDR2 FNYEAQ. The CDR3 contains 14 residues. The CDR3 here is CASSLAQISYEQYF. CDR3 nucleotides: TGTGCCAGCAGCTTAGCGCAGATATCCTACGAGCAGTACTTC.

This chain links TRBV29-1 with TRBJ1-2; TRBD1 matches 9 bases. V gave up 0 bases and J gave up 6 bases; unmatched junction bases: 2. Germline CDR1 reads SQVTM; CDR2 reads ANQGSEA. This CDR3 region has 13 residues. This CDR3 reads CSVEEDRGDGYTF. The CDR3 nucleotides are TGCAGCGTTGAAGAGGACAGGGGAGATGGCTACACCTTC.

The J gene is TRBJ2-5, the V gene TRBV30, with 9 bases that match TRBD1. CDR3 length: 13 amino acids. Germline CDR1 and CDR2: GTSNPN and SVGIG (reference sequence). V gave up 3 bases and J gave up 9 bases; unmatched junction bases: 8. The CDR3 DNA reads as TGTGCCTGGAGCTTGGGACAGGGTCAGGCCCAGTACTTC. This translates into CAWSLGQGQAQYF.

The gene calls are TRBV4-3 and TRBJ2-6; D gene ambiguous. Germline V gives CDR1 LGHNA, CDR2 YSLEER. Trimming removed 4 bases at V and 2 bases at J, with 12 bases between. This CDR3 region has 16 residues. CDR3 loop: CASSPTHSTGANVLTF. The CDR3 DNA sequence: TGCGCCAGCAGCCCAACCCACAGTACTGGGGCCAACGTCCTGACTTTC.

The chain uses TRBV10-3 and TRBJ2-1; D unclear. The CDR3 consists of 15 residues. V was shortened by 0 bases and J by 0 bases, with 6 bases between the two germline ends. Looked up from germline, CDR1 is ENHRY and CDR2 is SYGVKD. Here the CDR3 reads CAISESADSYNEQFF. CDR3 DNA: TGTGCCATCAGTGAGTCGGCGGACTCCTACAATGAGCAGTTCTTC.

This clone was seen more than once but under ten times. J is TRBJ1-1 and V is TRBV9; 9 bases agree with TRBD1. Germline-derived CDR1 and CDR2 are SGDLS and YYNGEE. The CDR3 has 18 amino acids. V lost 4 bases and J lost 2; bases outside the gene matches: 15. The CDR3 sequence: CASSSSRDRASVNTEAFF. CDR3 DNA: TGTGCCAGCAGCTCATCCCGGGACAGGGCAAGTGTTAACACTGAAGCTTTCTTT.

This clone was counted only a few times. The V gene is TRBV19, the J gene TRBJ2-7, with TRBD1 as a possible D gene (5 bases). The CDR3 has 13 amino acids. The V end was cut by 5 bases, the J end by 3 bases, with 11 bases between. The V gene's germline CDR1 is LNHDA and CDR2 SQIVND (reference sequence). CDR3 sequence: CASSADKLYEQYF. As DNA, the CDR3 is TGTGCCAGTAGTGCGGACAAACTCTACGAGCAGTACTTC.

This clone has just a few counts. The chain employs TRBV6-1 and TRBJ1-2, with TRBD1 matching over 7 bases. With V trimmed by 1 base and J by 0 bases, 2 bases remained unmatched. Germline V CDR1 and CDR2: MNHNS, SASEGT. The CDR3 length is 15 residues. The CDR3 DNA is TGTGCCAGCAGTGAAGGGGACAGCACTAACTATGGCTACACCTTC. This gives the protein CASSEGDSTNYGYTF.

Only a few counts were recorded for this clone. V usage is TRBV19 and J usage is TRBJ1-5, with 9 bases aligning to TRBD1. Germline V gene lookup returns CDR1 LNHDA and CDR2 SQIVND (reference sequence). CDR3 length equals 17 residues. V was clipped by 5 bases and J by 6 bases; unmatched bases: 14. CDR3 region: CASSPTAGQGLGQPQHF. The CDR3 DNA sequence: TGTGCCAGTAGTCCAACCGCCGGACAGGGGTTGGGTCAGCCCCAGCATTTT.

The sample holds a few counts of this clone. The chain is built from TRBV19 and TRBJ2-7, with unresolved D. Germline values: CDR1 LNHDA, CDR2 SQIVND (reference sequence). CDR3 length: 15 residues. V lost 3 bases to trimming and J lost 2 bases, with 14 bases between them. The CDR3 DNA sequence: TGTGCCAGTAGTATCTCCTCTAGAGACCCCTACGAGCAGTACTTC. Its protein product is CASSISSRDPYEQYF.